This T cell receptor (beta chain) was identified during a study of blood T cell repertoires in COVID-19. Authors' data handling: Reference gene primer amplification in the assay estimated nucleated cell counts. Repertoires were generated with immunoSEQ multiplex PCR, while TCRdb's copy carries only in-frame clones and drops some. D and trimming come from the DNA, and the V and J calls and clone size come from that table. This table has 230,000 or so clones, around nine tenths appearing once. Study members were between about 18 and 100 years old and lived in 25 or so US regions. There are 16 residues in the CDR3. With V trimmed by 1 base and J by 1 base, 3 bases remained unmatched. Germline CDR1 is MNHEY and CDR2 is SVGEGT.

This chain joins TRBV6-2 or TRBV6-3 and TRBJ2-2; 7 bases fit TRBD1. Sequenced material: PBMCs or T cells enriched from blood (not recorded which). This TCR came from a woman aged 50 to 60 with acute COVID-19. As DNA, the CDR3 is TGTGCCAGCAGTTACTGGTACAGGGGGAACACCGGGGAGCTGTTTTTT. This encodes CASSYWYRGNTGELFF.